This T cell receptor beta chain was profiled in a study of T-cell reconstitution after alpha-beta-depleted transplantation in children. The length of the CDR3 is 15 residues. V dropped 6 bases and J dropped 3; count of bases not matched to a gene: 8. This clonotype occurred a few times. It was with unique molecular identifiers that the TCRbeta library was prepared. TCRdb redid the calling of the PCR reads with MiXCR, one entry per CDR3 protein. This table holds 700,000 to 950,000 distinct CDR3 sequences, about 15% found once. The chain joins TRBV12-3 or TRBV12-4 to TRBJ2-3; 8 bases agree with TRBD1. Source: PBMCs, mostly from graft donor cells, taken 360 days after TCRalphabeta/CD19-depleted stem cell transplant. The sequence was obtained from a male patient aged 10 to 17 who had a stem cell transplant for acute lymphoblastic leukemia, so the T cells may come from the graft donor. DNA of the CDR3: TGTGCCAGCAGACAGACAGGGGTGGGGACAGATACGCAGTATTTT. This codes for CASRQTGVGTDTQYF.